This TCR beta chain stems from a study of blood T cell repertoires in COVID-19. The repertoire was sequenced with immunoSEQ multiplex PCR; TCRdb's copy has only in-frame clones and lacks some. The sample gives roughly 30,000 clones, about nine tenths of which show up once; under 4.5% is in the top ten. This clone occurred once. This clonotype was sampled from a man aged 60-69 years with acute or convalescent COVID-19. Sequencing was carried out using peripheral blood.

In DNA form, the CDR3 reads TGTGCCAGCAGTTACCGAGGGGGCAATTACGAGCAGTACTTC. Amino acid sequence: CASSYRGGNYEQYF. The V and J genes are TRBV6-5 and TRBJ2-7; 7 bases agree with TRBD1. CDR3 length equals 14 residues. The ends lost 2 bases at V and 4 bases at J; junction bases unmatched: 5. Germline CDR1 reads MNHEY; CDR2 reads SVGAGI.